Below are 18 T cell receptor beta chains sequenced from a single sample in a study of beta chain features in type 1 diabetes. Isolated RNA was reverse transcribed in full, so expressed TCRB transcripts were sequenced. Profiled with immunoSEQ multiplex PCR; TCRdb holds only in-frame clones, not every one. The repertoire includes about 930,000 clones, roughly a sixth of them detected once, and 0.02% to 0.025% sits in the top ten. Sequencing used naive CD4+ T cells from blood. All receptors come from a woman younger than 30 in good health.

The chain has TRBV7-9 and TRBJ2-1, with D tentatively TRBD2 (7 bases). This CDR3 has 17 amino acids. Germline V gives CDR1 SEHNR, CDR2 FQNEAQ (reference sequence). Trimming stripped 4 bases from V and 8 bases from J, with 24 bases between. CDR3: CASSSGRGAPQRDEQFF. The CDR3 DNA reads as TGTGCCAGCAGCTCCGGCCGGGGGGCGCCACAAAGGGATGAGCAGTTCTTC.

The chain combines TRBV20-1 with TRBJ2-3; D call uncertain. V gave up 8 bases and J gave up 4 bases, with 10 bases separating them. CDR3 length: 11 residues. Germline V gene sequence: CDR1 DFQATT, CDR2 SNEGSKA (reference sequence). The DNA for the CDR3 is TGCAGTCATACAGATTCAGATACGCAGTATTTT. This gives the protein CSHTDSDTQYF.

A few counts support this clone. The chain links TRBV14 to TRBJ1-1; 9 bases map to TRBD1. Germline values: CDR1 SGHDN, CDR2 FVKESK. The CDR3 totals 16 residues. V was pared by 6 bases and J by 1 base, with 9 bases of the junction left unmatched. CDR3 nucleotides: TGTGCCAGCAGACGGACAGGGGCCGTTTGGAACACTGAAGCTTTCTTT. Its protein product is CASRRTGAVWNTEAFF.

The V and J genes are TRBV9 and TRBJ2-4, with 11 nucleotides matching TRBD2. The germline gives CDR1 SGDLS, CDR2 YYNGEE. The CDR3 has 18 amino acids. V shed 2 bases, J shed 7 bases, and the junction held 14 bases outside the gene matches. CDR3 coding DNA: TGTGCCAGCAGCGTGGGGCTAGCGGGAGGACGGGATCTGAACATTCAGTACTTC. Residues: CASSVGLAGGRDLNIQYF.

The chain recombines TRBV29-1 with TRBJ1-1; D call uncertain. The CDR3 is 16 residues long. Germline CDR1 SQVTM, CDR2 ANQGSEA. Trimming took off 0 bases at V and 1 base at J, with 15 bases between the two ends. The CDR3 reads CSVEDLERPRNTEAFF. The DNA for the CDR3 is TGCAGCGTTGAAGATCTTGAGAGGCCTCGGAACACTGAAGCTTTCTTT.

The chain carries TRBV9 and TRBJ1-1, with D uncertain. This CDR3 spans 13 amino acids. V was cut by 5 bases and J by 1 base, with 9 bases left in between. Germline CDR1 SGDLS, CDR2 YYNGEE. The CDR3 protein is CASRVGPNTEAFF. The CDR3 region has the DNA TGTGCCAGCAGGGTGGGCCCGAACACTGAAGCTTTCTTT.

Only a few counts were recorded for this clone. The rearrangement joins TRBV10-2 to TRBJ2-2; TRBD1 agrees at 8 bases. This CDR3 is 13 amino acids long. Germline assignment: CDR1 WSHSY and CDR2 SAAADI. Trimming took 11 bases from V and 3 from J; bases not matched to a gene: 5. The CDR3 bases are TGCGCCGGAAGACAGGGGTACACCGGGGAGCTGTTTTTT. As protein: CAGRQGYTGELFF.

The CDR3 protein is CASSQRQGGNEKLFF. CDR3 sequence (DNA): TGTGCCAGCAGCCAGAGACAGGGTGGGAATGAAAAACTGTTTTTT. This chain uses TRBV5-6 with TRBJ1-4, with 7 bases aligning to TRBD1. The CDR3 has 15 amino acids. CDR1 and CDR2 (germline): SGHDT, YYEEEE. J gave up 5 bases and V 4 bases, and 8 bases lay outside the gene matches.

This clone was counted between two and nine times. The V and J genes are TRBV20-1 and TRBJ2-1; no clear D gene. CDR1 is DFQATT, CDR2 SNEGSKA, per germline (reference sequence). CDR3 length equals 11 residues. V gave up 0 bases and J gave up 13 bases, with 10 bases separating them. Here the CDR3 DNA reads TGCAGTGCTAGAGATCCAGCTTATCAGTTCTTC. Translated: CSARDPAYQFF.

This clone was seen more than once but under ten times. Here the CDR3 reads CASSSPSRGSNQPQHF. CDR3 in DNA: TGTGCCAGCAGTTCCCCATCCCGGGGTTCGAATCAGCCCCAGCATTTT. The rearrangement links TRBV27 to TRBJ1-5; no reliable D call. This CDR3 has 16 amino acids. V dropped 4 bases and J dropped 4 bases, with 17 bases sitting between them. Looked up from germline, CDR1 is MNHEY and CDR2 is SMNVEV (reference sequence).

This clone appeared a single time. The chain links TRBV7-9 to TRBJ2-3; TRBD2 aligns across 8 bases. In germline, CDR1 is SEHNR, CDR2 FQNEAQ (reference sequence). The CDR3 is 17 residues long. Trimming removed 1 base from V and 4 bases from J; junction bases left unmatched: 10. The CDR3 region is CASSLVGTRFFSDTQYF. CDR3 nucleotide sequence: TGTGCCAGCAGCTTAGTAGGGACTAGGTTCTTTTCAGATACGCAGTATTTT.

This clone was picked up a small number of times. The chain couples TRBV4-3 to TRBJ2-1, with D tentatively TRBD2 (6 bases). The CDR3 is made up of 17 amino acids. V lost 3 bases, J lost 0 bases, and 15 bases lay in between. The germline V gene encodes CDR1 LGHNA and CDR2 YSLEER. The CDR3 loop reads CASSQVTTSFSYNEQFF. Here the CDR3 DNA reads TGCGCCAGCAGCCAGGTAACAACTAGCTTCTCCTACAATGAGCAGTTCTTC.

This clone occurred a few times. The chain carries TRBV28 and TRBJ2-7, with D perhaps matching TRBD2 (6 bases). Trimming pared 5 bases from V and 0 bases from J, leaving 14 bases between. This CDR3 has 15 residues. Per the germline V gene, CDR1 is MDHEN and CDR2 is SYDVKM. DNA of the CDR3: TGTGCCAGCAGTCTGGCAGCGGGTACCTCCTACGAGCAGTACTTC. This codes for CASSLAAGTSYEQYF.

The chain links TRBV2 to TRBJ2-2, with D possibly matching TRBD2 (5 bases). This CDR3 has 16 amino acids. The germline V gene has CDR1 SNHLY and CDR2 FYNNEI. V lost 3 bases and J 1 base, leaving 12 bases between the germline ends. For the CDR3, the DNA is TGTGCCAGCAGTGATGTCGGACTCTTGAACACCGGGGAGCTGTTTTTT. Translating gives CASSDVGLLNTGELFF.

The rearrangement uses TRBV15 and TRBJ1-1; D perhaps matches TRBD1 (5 bases). The CDR3 sequence is 13 residues long. Trimming removed 2 bases from V and 1 base from J, with 5 bases in between. Germline V gene lookup returns CDR1 LNHNV and CDR2 YYDKDF (reference sequence). The CDR3 protein is CATSRQGNTEAFF. The CDR3 nucleotides read TGTGCCACCAGCAGACAGGGGAACACTGAAGCTTTCTTT.

CDR3 loop: CASSKAGKVRNRHLAKNIQYF. DNA of the CDR3: TGTGCCAGCAGCAAAGCCGGAAAGGTCCGTAACCGTCACCTAGCCAAAAACATTCAGTACTTC. The chain carries TRBV21-1 and TRBJ2-4. TRBV21-1 is shown as a pseudogene. There are 21 residues in the CDR3.

The chain couples TRBV20-1 to TRBJ2-7; no clear D. The V end lost 2 bases, the J end lost 4 bases, and 6 bases lay between the germline ends. Germline V CDR1 and CDR2: DFQATT, SNEGSKA (reference sequence). The CDR3 consists of 11 residues. The chain's CDR3 is CSARPQYEQYF. The CDR3 DNA reads as TGCAGTGCTAGACCACAGTACGAGCAGTACTTC.

This clone has more than one count but fewer than ten. This chain connects TRBV5-8 to TRBJ2-5; 12 nucleotides line up with TRBD2. The V segment lost 1 base and the J segment 0 bases; nucleotides outside the gene matches: 13. The germline V gene encodes CDR1 SGHTS and CDR2 YDEGEE. The CDR3 is made up of 20 amino acids. DNA for the CDR3: TGTGCCAGCAGCTTGTGGCAGGGAGGTGGACTAGCGGGGTACCAAGAGACCCAGTACTTC. Amino acid sequence: CASSLWQGGGLAGYQETQYF.